The TCR beta chain described here comes from a study of T cell repertoires in cytomegalovirus infection. On the study more broadly: Recently identified HLA-C-restricted and well-studied HLA-B-restricted CMV epitopes were used. Indications of both CMV infection and matching HLA type were provided by public TCR beta signatures.

This clonotype was counted between two and nine times. Its specificity is unknown. Study conclusions and caveats: Summed frequency of shared TCR beta families picked out CMV carriers who also had the relevant HLA. Dominant in the ex vivo response were TCR beta clonotypes restricted by HLA-C and specific for CMV.

A single record per CDR3 protein comes from TCRdb applying MiXCR to the reads. The data show roughly 310,000 distinct CDR3 sequences, around 29% seen once. The V gene lost 1 base and the J gene lost 3 bases, with 16 bases spanning the gap. This CDR3 is 17 amino acids long. The germline gives CDR1 SGHVS, CDR2 FNYEAQ. The sample was cultured PBMCs, taken from culture after CMV antigen stimulation. The sequence was collected from a human donor in good health (CMV status not recorded). Some clones in this sample may be carry-over from other donors' samples. This chain links TRBV7-6 with TRBJ1-3; D is unclear. CDR3 loop: CASSLVEGSFGGNTIYF. As DNA, the CDR3 is TGTGCCAGCAGCTTAGTGGAGGGAAGTTTTGGTGGAAACACCATATATTTT.